This T cell receptor (beta chain) was sequenced for a study of cytomegalovirus exposure and HLA in healthy donors. Trimming took 5 bases from V and 1 from J; bases not matched to a gene: 12. From germline, CDR1 is LNHDA and CDR2 SQIVND (reference sequence). The CDR3 spans 18 residues. A multiplex PCR was run with 60 Vbeta primers and 13 Jbeta primers. Assay used: immunoSEQ multiplex PCR; TCRdb lists only in-frame clones, some missing. The data hold roughly 150,000 clones, with about 81% observed a single time. The source material was PBMCs. This TCR was sampled from a woman aged 50 to 65 in good health and CMV-seropositive. The chain combines TRBV19 with TRBJ2-4; 9 bases are a match to TRBD1. The CDR3 spells CASSPGQGWALAKNIQYF. The CDR3 nucleotides are TGTGCCAGTAGTCCGGGACAGGGATGGGCTCTGGCCAAAAACATTCAGTACTTC. The full variable domain, with the rest looked up from reference TRBV19 and TRBJ2-4, is DGGITQSPKYLFRKEGQNVTLSCEQNLNHDAMYWYRQDPGQGLRLIYYSQIVNDFQKGDIAEGYSVSREKKESFPLTVTSAQKNPTAFYLCASSPGQGWALAKNIQYFGAGTRLSVL.